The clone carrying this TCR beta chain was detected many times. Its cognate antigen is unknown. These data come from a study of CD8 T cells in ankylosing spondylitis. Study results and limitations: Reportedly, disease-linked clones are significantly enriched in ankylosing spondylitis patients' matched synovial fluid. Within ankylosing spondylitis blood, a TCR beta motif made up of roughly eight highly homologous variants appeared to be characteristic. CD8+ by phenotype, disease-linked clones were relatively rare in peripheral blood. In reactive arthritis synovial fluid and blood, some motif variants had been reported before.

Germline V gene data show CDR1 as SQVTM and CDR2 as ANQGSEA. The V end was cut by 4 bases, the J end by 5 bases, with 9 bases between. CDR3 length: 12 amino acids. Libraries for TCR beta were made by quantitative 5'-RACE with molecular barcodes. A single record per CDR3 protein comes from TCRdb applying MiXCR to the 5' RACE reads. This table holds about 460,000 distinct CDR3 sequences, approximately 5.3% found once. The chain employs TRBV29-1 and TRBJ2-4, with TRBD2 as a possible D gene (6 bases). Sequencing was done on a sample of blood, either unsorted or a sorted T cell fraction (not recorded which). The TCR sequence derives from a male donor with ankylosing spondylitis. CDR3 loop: CSVGDWQNIQYF. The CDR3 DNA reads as TGCAGCGTTGGGGACTGGCAAAACATTCAGTACTTC.